Listed below are T cell receptor beta chains from one sample, sequenced in a study of technical replicates of blood from a handful of donors. This table comes from immunoSEQ multiplex PCR, and its TCRdb copy is limited to in-frame clones, with some not included. The sample shows 30,000 to 40,000 clones, approximately 92% of them seen only once. The sequenced material came from PBMCs. These receptors originate from a human donor in good health. Some clones in this sample may be carry-over from other donors' samples. CDR3s include the opening cysteine and the closing phenylalanine or tryptophan. D genes are given only for firm matches. Some rows mark clone size as missing; the rest say once, few, many or name a class of expanded clone.

j_call d_call v_call clone_size cdr3_aa
TRBJ2-1 TRBD1 TRBV4-1 NA CASSRGQHLSEQFF
TRBJ2-3 NA TRBV5-1 NA CASSMGGESTDTQYF
TRBJ2-1 TRBD1 TRBV5-4 NA CASQTGQGGIEQFF
TRBJ1-2 NA TRBV5-1 NA CASSLDRDGYTF
TRBJ2-4 TRBD1 TRBV5-6 NA CASSHARTGGDIQYF
TRBJ2-7 NA TRBV7-2 NA CASSEGGVSYEQYF
TRBJ2-5 NA TRBV30 NA CAWRGAPGAQYF
TRBJ2-6 NA TRBV15 NA CATSSSGSVGANVLTF
TRBJ1-2 NA TRBV4-2 NA CASNTRGDYGYTF
TRBJ2-5 TRBD2 TRBV5-4 NA CASSRVQAGQETQYF
TRBJ1-5 TRBD1 TRBV29-1 medium-sized CSVEDLPQGADQPQHF
TRBJ2-7 TRBD1 TRBV20-1 NA CSAMTGYEQYF
TRBJ2-3 TRBD2 TRBV6-4 NA CASSLAGAKDTQYF
TRBJ1-6 TRBD1 TRBV7-8 NA CASSLGSGGGNSPLHF
TRBJ2-7 TRBD1 TRBV4-2 NA CASSQGPTGGPYEQYF
TRBJ1-2 NA TRBV7-2 NA CASSLVQVDGYTF
TRBJ1-2 NA TRBV2 NA CASSVQKSNYGYTF
TRBJ1-2 NA TRBV13 large CASSPRRLGEVAGYTF
TRBJ1-2 NA TRBV7-9 NA CASNPGGYTF
TRBJ2-6 NA TRBV30 NA CAWSVPAGANVLTF
TRBJ2-3 TRBD2 TRBV4-1 NA CASSHPRTSGVSTDTQYF
TRBJ2-7 TRBD2 TRBV27 NA CASSFLLAETYEQYF
TRBJ2-3 TRBD2 TRBV4-3 few CASSQDRGSGSAQYF
TRBJ1-1 NA TRBV5-1 NA CASSEDSMNTEAFF
TRBJ2-1 TRBD2 TRBV14 once CASSQVSSGGKAYNEQFF
TRBJ1-6 TRBD1 TRBV18 NA CASSPGQDLGPLHF
TRBJ2-7 NA TRBV27 NA CASTSLGAGENEQYF
TRBJ2-7 NA TRBV19 NA CASSTDTGTEQYF
TRBJ2-7 TRBD1 TRBV7-2 NA CASSTGTGGYEQYF
TRBJ2-2 TRBD2 TRBV19 NA CASNLAGGSGGELFF
TRBJ1-2 NA TRBV5-1 NA CASSFTPNYGYTF
TRBJ2-7 NA TRBV5-1 NA CASSLTGYEGQYF
TRBJ2-5 NA TRBV30 once CAWSIGGEGTQYF
TRBJ2-2 NA TRBV2 NA CASTRGGLNTGELFF
TRBJ2-2 NA TRBV7-9 NA CALPGNTGELFF
TRBJ1-2 NA TRBV27 NA CASSPQGISNGYTF
TRBJ2-5 TRBD2 TRBV11-2 once CASSLGGGIETQYF
TRBJ1-1 NA TRBV5-1 few CASSLAGGGTEAFF
TRBJ2-7 NA TRBV5-5 NA CASSFFDRAYEQYF
TRBJ2-5 NA TRBV7-2 NA CASSSPRAGYETQYF
TRBJ2-1 NA TRBV6-5 NA CASRPGAGSYNEQFF